Sequencing of this T cell receptor beta chain was carried out in a study of T cells in Graves' hyperthyroidism and ophthalmopathy. General study points: Also found in blood were most expanded thyroid clonotypes above 0.001.

The CDR3 sequence is 15 residues long. Looked up from germline, CDR1 is SQVTM and CDR2 is ANQGSEA. V dropped 7 bases and J dropped 2; count of bases not matched to a gene: 13. This clonotype was observed once. Its antigen is unidentified. A much larger clone lies a single base off, so this may be a read error. TCR beta CDR3 regions were amplified from RNA. The study used the HTBI primer set for a first-round RT-PCR of the TCR CDR3. TCRdb re-called the multiplex PCR reads through MiXCR, storing one row per CDR3 protein. The sample consists of 600,000 to 700,000 distinct CDR3 sequences, about 45% of them appearing once.

The chain employs TRBV29-1 and TRBJ1-2, with 7 bases lining up with TRBD1. The clonotype was recovered from an adult man with Graves' disease, either hyperthyroidism or ophthalmopathy (not recorded which). The specimen sequenced was peripheral blood or thyroid tissue (not recorded which). The CDR3 nucleotides read TGCAGCGGTGATTCCCCGGGACAGCAGAACTATGGCTACACCTTC. This translates into CSGDSPGQQNYGYTF.